The source of this TCR beta chain is a study of CXCR3-negative and CXCR3-positive naive CD8 T cells. Study as a whole: Sequencing gave 120 million to 150 million TRB reads overall, about 1.5 +/- 0.3 million per library.

With regard to this clonotype: The target antigen is unknown.

Study findings and constraints: Sequencing showed both naive subsets with comparably high diversity, and memory CD8+ cells much lower. The TRBV-TRBJ usage of naive CXCR3-negative and CXCR3-positive cells was similar, but that of memory cells differed.

UMI-labeled 5' RACE TRB cDNA libraries were prepared from the cells. No DNA is given; TCRdb re-called the 5' RACE reads and lists each CDR3 protein once. This sample contains about 56,000 distinct CDR3 sequences. CDR1 and CDR2 (germline): SEHNR, FQNEAQ (reference sequence). The CDR3 consists of 19 residues. V is TRBV7-9 and J is TRBJ2-1; lacking DNA, the TRBD1 call made by TCRdb goes unchecked. This clonotype originated in a human donor in good health. Some clones in this sample may be carry-over from other donors' samples. Input material: memory CD8+ T cells from blood. The chain's CDR3 is CASSLEPGERAVSYNEQFF. The full variable domain, completed using reference TRBV7-9 and TRBJ2-1, is DTGVSQNPRHKITKRGQNVTFRCDPISEHNRLYWYRQTLGQGPEFLTYFQNEAQLEKSRLLSDRFSAERPKGSFSTLEIQRTEQGDSAMYLCASSLEPGERAVSYNEQFFGPGTRLTVL.